This T cell receptor (beta chain) was recovered during a study of shared clonotypes between healthy human individuals. Study-level background: Three plates were used per donor for CD4 naive, three for CD4 memory, two for CD8 naive and one for CD8 memory.

Study-wide findings and caveats: Relative to clonotypes present in all four donors, those not shared had lower generation probabilities. The study found roughly 5% of naive CD4 clonotypes shared across a handful of donors.

A word on this clone: Its matching antigen is unknown. Other DNA sequences from this sample encode an identical CDR3 as well.

Germline V gives CDR1 DFQATT, CDR2 SNEGSKA (reference sequence). The CDR3 sequence is 10 residues long. V lost 2 bases and J 4 bases, leaving 2 bases between the germline ends. The sorted-subset replicate PCRs were given about 200 ng DNA, which is around 29,000 T cell genomes. The data were produced by immunoSEQ multiplex PCR, yet TCRdb's version contains in-frame clones alone and is incomplete. In the table there are around 2,000,000 clones, 95% of which are singletons. The chain combines TRBV20-1 with TRBJ1-1; D call uncertain. The sequenced material came from naive CD4+ T cells sorted from blood. As for subset: CD45RA+ positively selected. The sequence derives from a man between 18 and 35 years old in good health. The CDR3 loop reads CSARRTEAFF. CDR3 bases: TGCAGTGCTAGACGCACTGAAGCTTTCTTT.